This paragraph reports one T cell receptor beta chain. Its matching antigen is unknown. TCRdb's table, derived via immunoSEQ multiplex PCR, lists solely in-frame clones and lacks some. Among about 79,000 clones listed, around four fifths were seen once. This entry belongs to a study of T cells in localized non-small cell lung cancer. Points from the study as a whole: The study linked higher blood T cell density to longer overall survival. Appearances in adjacent lung were noted for a median 57 of the top 100 tumor clones. Compared with tumor, uninvolved adjacent lung displayed greater T cell clonality, ranking highest overall.

The source material was peripheral blood, sampled before any cancer treatment. The origin of this receptor is a female donor over 55 with stage I lung adenocarcinoma.

The CDR3 loop is CASSRDRGPADTQYF. Here the CDR3 DNA reads TGTGCCAGCAGCAGGGACAGGGGGCCGGCAGATACGCAGTATTTT. V and J are TRBV11-3 and TRBJ2-3; 12 bases fit TRBD1. The CDR3 consists of 15 residues. With V trimmed by 5 bases and J by 4 bases, 4 bases remained unmatched. Germline V gives CDR1 SGHNT, CDR2 YENEEA.